The present T cell receptor (beta chain) was sequenced within a study of blood T cell repertoires in COVID-19. Study-wide background: Spain, Italy and the United States supplied samples that represented acute and convalescent COVID-19. The cDNA or gDNA used as material had been derived from T cells, B-cell-depleted T cells, or PBMCs.

Per the authors' pipeline: Nucleated cell number was recorded as an estimate derived from reference gene primer amplification. TCRdb keeps only in-frame clones here, not all; method: immunoSEQ multiplex PCR. V and J calls and clone size are given by that table; D and trimming were obtained from the DNA. The table has under 250,000 clones, 75% to 85% seen once; the top ten hold 9.5% to 15%. This CDR3 has 16 residues. V was pared by 0 bases and J by 4 bases, with 15 bases between. Germline V gene data show CDR1 as LGHNA and CDR2 as YSLEER. Source material: peripheral blood. This receptor was taken from a human donor in a cohort sampled during active COVID-19. This chain connects TRBV4-3 to TRBJ1-2, with D perhaps TRBD1 (6 bases). The CDR3 nucleotides are TGCGCCAGCAGCCAAGATTGGTCGGCGGGGGCCTATGGCTACACCTTC. Translating gives CASSQDWSAGAYGYTF.